This TCR beta chain was observed in a study of T cell responses to AZD1222 COVID-19 vaccine. The CDR3 is made up of 14 amino acids. The V end was cut by 5 bases, the J end by 8 bases, with 15 bases between. Germline V CDR1 and CDR2: SGHVS, FQNEAQ. Profiling relied on immunoSEQ multiplex PCR, and the TCRdb table lists in-frame clones only, not all of them. Of 130,000 to 150,000 clones in the sample, approximately 90% were seen once. The sequence came from an adult in good health. Sequenced material: peripheral blood, taken on day 0 of AZD1222 vaccination. The chain has TRBV7-8 and TRBJ1-4; D call uncertain. The CDR3 spells CASSPDTRIEKLFF. DNA for the CDR3: TGTGCCAGCAGCCCCGACACTAGAATCGAAAAACTGTTTTTT.